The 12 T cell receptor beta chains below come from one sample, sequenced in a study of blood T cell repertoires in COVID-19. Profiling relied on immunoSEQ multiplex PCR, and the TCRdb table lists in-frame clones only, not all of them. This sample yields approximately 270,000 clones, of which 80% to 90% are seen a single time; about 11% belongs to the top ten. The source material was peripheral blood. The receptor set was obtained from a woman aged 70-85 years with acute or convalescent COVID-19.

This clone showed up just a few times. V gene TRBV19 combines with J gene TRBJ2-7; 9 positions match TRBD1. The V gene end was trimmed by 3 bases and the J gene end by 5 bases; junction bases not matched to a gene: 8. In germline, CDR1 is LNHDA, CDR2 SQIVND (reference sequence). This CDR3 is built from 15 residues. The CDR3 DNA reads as TGTGCCAGTAGTATGTGGGGACAGGGCAATCACGAGCAGTACTTC. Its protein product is CASSMWGQGNHEQYF.

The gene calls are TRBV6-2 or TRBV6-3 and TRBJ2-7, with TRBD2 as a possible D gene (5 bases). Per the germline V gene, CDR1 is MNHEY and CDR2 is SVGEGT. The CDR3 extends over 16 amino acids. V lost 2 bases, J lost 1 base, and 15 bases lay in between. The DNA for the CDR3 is TGTGCCAGCAGTTACCCCTCGGGGTTGGGGTCCTACGAGCAGTACTTC. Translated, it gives CASSYPSGLGSYEQYF.

CDR3 DNA: TGCGCCAGCATCCAAACGGGGGGGCCGAACACCGGGGAGCTGTTTTTT. This sequence encodes CASIQTGGPNTGELFF. The chain recombines TRBV5-1 with TRBJ2-2; 8 bases align to TRBD2. The CDR3 consists of 16 residues. V lost 6 bases, J lost 0 bases, and 7 bases stayed unmatched. CDR1 and CDR2 (germline): SGHRS, YFSETQ.

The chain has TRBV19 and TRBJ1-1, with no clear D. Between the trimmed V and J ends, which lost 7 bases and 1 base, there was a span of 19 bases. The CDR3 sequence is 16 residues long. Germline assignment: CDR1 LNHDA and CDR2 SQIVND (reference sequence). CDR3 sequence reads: CASNWRAIQPNTEAFF. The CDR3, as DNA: TGTGCCAGTAACTGGAGGGCCATTCAGCCGAACACTGAAGCTTTCTTT.

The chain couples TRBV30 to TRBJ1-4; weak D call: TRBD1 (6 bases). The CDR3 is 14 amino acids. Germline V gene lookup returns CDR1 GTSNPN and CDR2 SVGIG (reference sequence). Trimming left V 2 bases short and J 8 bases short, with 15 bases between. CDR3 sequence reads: CAWSRQAGVEKLFF. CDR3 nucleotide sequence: TGTGCCTGGAGTCGACAGGCCGGGGTCGAAAAACTGTTTTTT.

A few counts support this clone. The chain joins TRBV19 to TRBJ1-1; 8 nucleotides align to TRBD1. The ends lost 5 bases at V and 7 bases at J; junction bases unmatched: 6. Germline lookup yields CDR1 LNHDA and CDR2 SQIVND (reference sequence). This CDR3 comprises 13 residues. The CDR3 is CASSPAGGLEAFF. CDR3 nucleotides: TGTGCCAGTAGTCCGGCAGGGGGCCTTGAAGCTTTCTTT.

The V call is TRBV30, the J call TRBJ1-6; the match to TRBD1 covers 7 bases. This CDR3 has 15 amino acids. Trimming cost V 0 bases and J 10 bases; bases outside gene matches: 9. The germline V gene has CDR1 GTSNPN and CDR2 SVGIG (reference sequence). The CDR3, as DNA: TGTGCCTGGAGTGTTAAGACAGGGCTGGGCTCACCCCTCCACTTT. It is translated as CAWSVKTGLGSPLHF.

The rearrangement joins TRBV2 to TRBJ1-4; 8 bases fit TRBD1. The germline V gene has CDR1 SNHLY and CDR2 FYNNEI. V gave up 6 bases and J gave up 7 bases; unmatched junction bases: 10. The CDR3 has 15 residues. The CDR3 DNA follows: TGTGCCAGCAGCGAGGAGGACAGGGTCGGTGAAAAACTGTTTTTT. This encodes CASSEEDRVGEKLFF.

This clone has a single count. CDR3: CASSLSTDTQYF. In nucleotides, the CDR3 is TGCGCCAGCAGTCTAAGCACAGATACGCAGTATTTT. The chain links TRBV10-1 to TRBJ2-3; D gene ambiguous. This CDR3 region has 12 residues. Trimming removed 5 bases at V and 0 bases at J, with 3 bases between. Per the germline V gene, CDR1 is WNHNN and CDR2 is SYGVQD (reference sequence).

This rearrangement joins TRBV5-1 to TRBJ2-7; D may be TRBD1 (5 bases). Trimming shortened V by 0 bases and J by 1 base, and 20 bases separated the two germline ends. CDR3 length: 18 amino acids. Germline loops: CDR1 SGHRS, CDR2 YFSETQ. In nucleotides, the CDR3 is TGCGCCAGCAGCTTGGGGGCGTCAGGGATCGGAGCTTCCTACGAGCAGTACTTC. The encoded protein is CASSLGASGIGASYEQYF.

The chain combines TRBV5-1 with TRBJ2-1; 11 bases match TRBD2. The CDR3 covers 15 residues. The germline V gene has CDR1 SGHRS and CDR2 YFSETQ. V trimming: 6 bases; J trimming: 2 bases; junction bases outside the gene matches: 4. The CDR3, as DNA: TGCGCCAGCATGGTAGCGGGGGGGCCCTACAATGAGCAGTTCTTC. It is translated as CASMVAGGPYNEQFF.

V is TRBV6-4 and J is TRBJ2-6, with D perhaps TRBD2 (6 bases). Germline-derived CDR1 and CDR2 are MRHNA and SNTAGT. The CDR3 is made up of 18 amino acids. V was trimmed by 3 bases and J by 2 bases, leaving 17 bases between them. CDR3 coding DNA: TGTGCCAGCAGTGAAAGCTGGTGGGGCGGGGCTGGGGCCAACGTCCTGACTTTC. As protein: CASSESWWGGAGANVLTF.